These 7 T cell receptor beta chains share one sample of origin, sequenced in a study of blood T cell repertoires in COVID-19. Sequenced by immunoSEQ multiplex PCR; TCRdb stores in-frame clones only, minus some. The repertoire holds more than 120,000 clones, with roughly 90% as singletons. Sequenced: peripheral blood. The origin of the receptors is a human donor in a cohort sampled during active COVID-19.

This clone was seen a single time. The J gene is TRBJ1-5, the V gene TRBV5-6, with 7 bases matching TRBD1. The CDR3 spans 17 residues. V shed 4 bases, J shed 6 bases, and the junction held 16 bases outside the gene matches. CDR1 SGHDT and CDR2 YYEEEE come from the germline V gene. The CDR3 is CASSPRRGRIKSQPQHF. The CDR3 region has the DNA TGTGCCAGCAGCCCTAGGAGGGGGCGCATTAAAAGTCAGCCCCAGCATTTT.

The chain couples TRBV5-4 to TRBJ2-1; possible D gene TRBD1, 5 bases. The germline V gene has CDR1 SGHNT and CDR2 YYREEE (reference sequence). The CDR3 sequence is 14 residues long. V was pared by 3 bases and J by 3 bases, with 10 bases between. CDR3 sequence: CASSSQENYNEQFF. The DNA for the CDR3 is TGTGCCAGCAGCTCACAGGAAAACTACAATGAGCAGTTCTTC.

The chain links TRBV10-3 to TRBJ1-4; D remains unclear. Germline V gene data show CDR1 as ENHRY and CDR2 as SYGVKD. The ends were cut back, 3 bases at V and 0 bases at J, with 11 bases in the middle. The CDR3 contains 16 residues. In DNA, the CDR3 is TGTGCCATCAGTGAATTCAACAGTGCAACTAATGAAAAACTGTTTTTT. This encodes CAISEFNSATNEKLFF.

CDR3 nucleotides: TGTGCCAGCAGTGAAGCGGGGGGGCCCAATGAGCAGTTCTTC. Translating gives CASSEAGGPNEQFF. This sequence joins TRBV6-4 and TRBJ2-1; 10 positions match TRBD2. CDR1 and CDR2 (germline): MRHNA, SNTAGT. This CDR3 spans 14 amino acids. With 3 bases clipped from V and 6 bases from J, the junction kept 2 bases outside the gene matches.

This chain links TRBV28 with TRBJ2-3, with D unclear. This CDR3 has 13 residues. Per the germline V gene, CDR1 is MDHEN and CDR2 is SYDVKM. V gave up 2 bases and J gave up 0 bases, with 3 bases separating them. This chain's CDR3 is CASSLPSTDTQYF. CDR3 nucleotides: TGTGCCAGCAGTTTACCGAGCACAGATACGCAGTATTTT.

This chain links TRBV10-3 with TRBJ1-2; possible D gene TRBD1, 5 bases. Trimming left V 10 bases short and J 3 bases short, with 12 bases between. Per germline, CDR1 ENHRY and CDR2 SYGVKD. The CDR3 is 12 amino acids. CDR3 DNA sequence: TGTGCCAACGGACACCAAGACTATGGCTACACCTTC. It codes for CANGHQDYGYTF.

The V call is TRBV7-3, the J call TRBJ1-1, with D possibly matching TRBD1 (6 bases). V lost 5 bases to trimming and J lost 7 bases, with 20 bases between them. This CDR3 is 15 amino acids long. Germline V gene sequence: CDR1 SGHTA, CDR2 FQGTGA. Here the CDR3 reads CASSQSRFLDSEAFF. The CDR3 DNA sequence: TGTGCCAGCAGCCAAAGCCGGTTTCTGGACAGTGAAGCTTTCTTT.